A selection of T cell receptor beta chains follows, all from one sample in a study of beta chain features in type 1 diabetes. The table came from immunoSEQ multiplex PCR; TCRdb's copy has only in-frame clones and leaves some out. The sample consists of more than 140,000 clones, around a tenth of them appearing once. Sequencing input: central memory CD4+ T cells from blood. The receptor set was obtained from a woman in her thirties or forties in good health. Each CDR3 is given with its conserved first and last residue. D genes are given only for firm matches. Clone size is shown for a subset of rows, as once, few, many or a class of expanded clone.

abundance: -; j_gene: TRBJ1-6; d_gene: TRBD1; v_gene: TRBV27; CDR3nt: TGTGCCAGCAGTTTATCCCCTAGCAAGACAGGGCGCACCCGTGGTTCACCCCTCCACTTT; CDR3aa: CASSLSPSKTGRTRGSPLHF
abundance: -; j_gene: TRBJ2-2; d_gene: -; v_gene: TRBV7-6; CDR3nt: TGTGCCAGCAGCTTAGGCAGAACCGGGGAGCTGTTTTTT; CDR3aa: CASSLGRTGELFF
abundance: -; j_gene: TRBJ2-2; d_gene: TRBD2; v_gene: TRBV5-4; CDR3nt: TGTGCCAGCAGCTCAGCGGGGGGGCACACCGGGGAGCTGTTTTTT; CDR3aa: CASSSAGGHTGELFF
abundance: -; j_gene: TRBJ1-5; d_gene: TRBD1; v_gene: TRBV19; CDR3nt: TGTGCCAGTAGTATAGGTGGACAGGGGAATCAGCCCCAGCATTTT; CDR3aa: CASSIGGQGNQPQHF
abundance: few; j_gene: TRBJ1-2; d_gene: TRBD1; v_gene: TRBV10-3; CDR3nt: TGTGCCATCAGGGACAGGGATTCCGGCTACACCTTC; CDR3aa: CAIRDRDSGYTF
abundance: -; j_gene: TRBJ2-5; d_gene: TRBD1; v_gene: TRBV7-2; CDR3nt: TGTGCCAGCAGCTTGGAGACAGGGGGCCAGACCCAGTACTTC; CDR3aa: CASSLETGGQTQYF
abundance: -; j_gene: TRBJ1-3; d_gene: TRBD1; v_gene: TRBV27; CDR3nt: TGTGCCAGCAGTCTGACAGGGGTCCCTGGAAACACCATATATTTT; CDR3aa: CASSLTGVPGNTIYF
abundance: -; j_gene: TRBJ2-1; d_gene: -; v_gene: TRBV10-1; CDR3nt: TGCGCCAGCAGGAGGGACTTGGGGACGAATGAGCAGTTCTTC; CDR3aa: CASRRDLGTNEQFF
abundance: -; j_gene: TRBJ2-5; d_gene: -; v_gene: TRBV11-2; CDR3nt: TGTGCCAGCAGCTTAGCGGGGGAGACCCAGTACTTC; CDR3aa: CASSLAGETQYF
abundance: -; j_gene: TRBJ2-3; d_gene: TRBD1; v_gene: TRBV19; CDR3nt: TGTGCCAGTGGGACAGGGAGGACAGATACGCAGTATTTT; CDR3aa: CASGTGRTDTQYF
abundance: -; j_gene: TRBJ1-6; d_gene: -; v_gene: TRBV7-6; CDR3nt: TGTGCCAGCAGCTTATTTGCGTCACCCCTCCACTTT; CDR3aa: CASSLFASPLHF
abundance: few; j_gene: TRBJ1-4; d_gene: -; v_gene: TRBV5-1; CDR3nt: TGCGCCAGCAGCTTGGACCCCAGGGCTGAAAAACTGTTTTTT; CDR3aa: CASSLDPRAEKLFF
abundance: few; j_gene: TRBJ2-3; d_gene: TRBD2; v_gene: TRBV5-1; CDR3nt: TGCGCCAGCAGCGAAGACCTAGCGGGGGGATCAGATACGCAGTATTTT; CDR3aa: CASSEDLAGGSDTQYF
abundance: -; j_gene: TRBJ2-3; d_gene: TRBD1; v_gene: TRBV5-1; CDR3nt: TGCGCCAGCAGCTTGGTGACAGGGGAGACAGATACGCAGTATTTT; CDR3aa: CASSLVTGETDTQYF
abundance: many; j_gene: TRBJ2-3; d_gene: TRBD1; v_gene: TRBV7-9; CDR3nt: TGTGCCAGCAGCGCGACAGGGGGTCCCCTTTTT; CDR3aa: CASSATGGPLF
abundance: few; j_gene: TRBJ2-3; d_gene: TRBD1; v_gene: TRBV5-6; CDR3nt: TGTGCCAGCAGCACGGGACAGGGGGCGGGGGATACGCAGTATTTT; CDR3aa: CASSTGQGAGDTQYF
abundance: -; j_gene: TRBJ2-5; d_gene: -; v_gene: TRBV7-2; CDR3nt: TGTGCCAGCAGCTTAGGGGGGGGCCCTGAGACCCAGTACTTC; CDR3aa: CASSLGGGPETQYF
abundance: -; j_gene: TRBJ1-1; d_gene: -; v_gene: TRBV19; CDR3nt: TGTGCCAGTAAACAGTCAAGCATGACTGAAGCTTTCTTT; CDR3aa: CASKQSSMTEAFF
abundance: -; j_gene: TRBJ1-1; d_gene: -; v_gene: TRBV7-2; CDR3nt: TGTGCCAGCAGCTTGGTCGGGGGAGGAGCTTTCTTT; CDR3aa: CASSLVGGGAFF
abundance: few; j_gene: TRBJ1-2; d_gene: TRBD1; v_gene: TRBV6-5; CDR3nt: TGTGCCAGCAACCGGGACAGCAGAAACTATGGCTACACCTTC; CDR3aa: CASNRDSRNYGYTF
abundance: few; j_gene: TRBJ2-5; d_gene: -; v_gene: TRBV5-5; CDR3nt: TGTGCCAGCAGCTTGGGCGGGGAAGAAGAGACCCAGTACTTC; CDR3aa: CASSLGGEEETQYF
abundance: few; j_gene: TRBJ1-5; d_gene: -; v_gene: TRBV19; CDR3nt: TGTGCCAGTAGTATAGGACAGCGTGTCCAGCCCCAGCATTTT; CDR3aa: CASSIGQRVQPQHF
abundance: many; j_gene: TRBJ2-1; d_gene: TRBD1; v_gene: TRBV2; CDR3nt: TGTGCCAGCAGCAGGGGCGACAGGGTTTGGGGCGATGAGCAGTTCTTC; CDR3aa: CASSRGDRVWGDEQFF
abundance: -; j_gene: TRBJ1-6; d_gene: -; v_gene: TRBV25-1; CDR3nt: TGTGCCAGCAGTGAAGGAGGGCTTGCCAATTCACCCCTCCACTTT; CDR3aa: CASSEGGLANSPLHF
abundance: -; j_gene: TRBJ2-2; d_gene: -; v_gene: TRBV4-2; CDR3nt: TGTGCCAGCAGCCAAGTTACATCAGAGGCCGGGGAGCTGTTTTTT; CDR3aa: CASSQVTSEAGELFF
abundance: -; j_gene: TRBJ2-5; d_gene: TRBD2; v_gene: TRBV7-8; CDR3nt: TGTGCCAGCAGCTTGGCGGGGGGCCTCCAAGAGACCCAGTACTTC; CDR3aa: CASSLAGGLQETQYF
abundance: few; j_gene: TRBJ2-3; d_gene: TRBD2; v_gene: TRBV5-1; CDR3nt: TGCGCCAGCAACCGAGGACTAGCGGGGGACCGCACAGATACGCAGTATTTT; CDR3aa: CASNRGLAGDRTDTQYF
abundance: -; j_gene: TRBJ1-2; d_gene: -; v_gene: TRBV6-5; CDR3nt: TGTGCCAGCAGTTACGGGACAAAAGTAGCTGGCTACACCTTC; CDR3aa: CASSYGTKVAGYTF
abundance: -; j_gene: TRBJ2-2; d_gene: -; v_gene: TRBV6-6; CDR3nt: TGTGCCAGCAGTTACCGGCGGAGCACCGGGGAGCTGTTTTTT; CDR3aa: CASSYRRSTGELFF
abundance: few; j_gene: TRBJ2-7; d_gene: TRBD1; v_gene: TRBV28; CDR3nt: TGTGCCAGCACGACGGAGGGACAGGGGATGGTAGGGCAGTACTTC; CDR3aa: CASTTEGQGMVGQYF
abundance: few; j_gene: TRBJ1-4; d_gene: -; v_gene: TRBV4-2; CDR3nt: TGTGCCAGCAGCCAAGAACCGAGTCGGGGGAGGGAAAAACTGTTTTTT; CDR3aa: CASSQEPSRGREKLFF
abundance: once; j_gene: TRBJ2-2; d_gene: -; v_gene: TRBV2; CDR3nt: TGTGCCAGCAGTGAAGCGGGGGGGAACACCGGGGAGCTGTTTTTT; CDR3aa: CASSEAGGNTGELFF
abundance: -; j_gene: TRBJ2-3; d_gene: TRBD2; v_gene: TRBV2; CDR3nt: TGTGCCAGCACCCTAGGACTAGCGGGGGGGCGGGCAGATACGCAGTATTTT; CDR3aa: CASTLGLAGGRADTQYF
abundance: -; j_gene: TRBJ2-3; d_gene: TRBD2; v_gene: TRBV7-8; CDR3nt: TGTGCCAGCAGCCTCCGCGGGGGGACTAGCGGGATCACAGATACGCAGTATTTT; CDR3aa: CASSLRGGTSGITDTQYF
abundance: -; j_gene: TRBJ2-7; d_gene: -; v_gene: TRBV28; CDR3nt: TGTGCCAGCACCCCGACAGGTTCGCCCTACGAGCAGTACTTC; CDR3aa: CASTPTGSPYEQYF
abundance: few; j_gene: TRBJ2-5; d_gene: TRBD2; v_gene: TRBV2; CDR3nt: TGTGCCAGCAGTGAAGCGCTTGTTACTAGCGGGGGAAAAGAGACCCAGTACTTC; CDR3aa: CASSEALVTSGGKETQYF
abundance: few; j_gene: TRBJ1-2; d_gene: -; v_gene: TRBV10-3; CDR3nt: TGTGCCATCAGTGTGTCAGGAGGCGGCTACACCTTC; CDR3aa: CAISVSGGGYTF
abundance: few; j_gene: TRBJ1-3; d_gene: -; v_gene: TRBV5-1; CDR3nt: TGCGCCAGCAGTACCGGAGATTCTGGAAACACCATATATTTT; CDR3aa: CASSTGDSGNTIYF
abundance: -; j_gene: TRBJ2-7; d_gene: -; v_gene: TRBV5-4; CDR3nt: TGTGCCAGCAGCCCCTCTAGCGTCGGCTACGAGCAGTACTTC; CDR3aa: CASSPSSVGYEQYF
abundance: few; j_gene: TRBJ1-2; d_gene: -; v_gene: TRBV13; CDR3nt: TGTGCCAGCAGCTTAGCAGGGCCTGAAACAAACTATGGCTACACCTTC; CDR3aa: CASSLAGPETNYGYTF
abundance: -; j_gene: TRBJ1-2; d_gene: -; v_gene: TRBV9; CDR3nt: TGTGCCAGCAGTGTACGGGGGGGAACGGAGGGCTACACCTTC; CDR3aa: CASSVRGGTEGYTF
abundance: few; j_gene: TRBJ2-3; d_gene: TRBD1; v_gene: TRBV5-5; CDR3nt: TGTGCCAGCAGCAGAATGAACCGGGACAGGGTTGTCCCAGATACGCAGTATTTT; CDR3aa: CASSRMNRDRVVPDTQYF
abundance: -; j_gene: TRBJ2-5; d_gene: -; v_gene: TRBV6-1; CDR3nt: TGTGCCAGCCGATCAGGGGTAACGGAGACCCAGTACTTC; CDR3aa: CASRSGVTETQYF
abundance: few; j_gene: TRBJ2-1; d_gene: TRBD2; v_gene: TRBV9; CDR3nt: TGTGCCAGCAGCGTAGCTAGGACTAGCGGGGGGTCCTACAATGAGCAGTTCTTC; CDR3aa: CASSVARTSGGSYNEQFF
abundance: few; j_gene: TRBJ2-5; d_gene: -; v_gene: TRBV21-1; CDR3nt: TGTGCCCCCCAGGTTATACCCCAAGAGACCCAGTACTTC; CDR3aa: CAPQVIPQETQYF
abundance: -; j_gene: TRBJ2-1; d_gene: -; v_gene: TRBV27; CDR3nt: TGTGCCAGCAGTTCACTGGCGGGCCATGAGCAGTTCTTC; CDR3aa: CASSSLAGHEQFF